This note documents a single T cell receptor beta chain sequence. What it recognizes is unknown. V gave up 4 bases and J gave up 7 bases, with 17 bases separating them. Germline loops: CDR1 SGHRS, CDR2 YFSETQ. This CDR3 contains 15 residues. This specimen comes from a study of cytomegalovirus exposure and HLA in healthy donors. Looking at the study overall: Most donors, 70% to 85% of a few hundred genotyped, fell in the Caucasian-associated ancestry cluster.

With 60 Vbeta and 13 Jbeta primers, the PCR was carried out. Produced via immunoSEQ multiplex PCR; TCRdb's table is partial and in-frame only. The table includes approximately 130,000 clones, approximately 81% detected once. Whole-study findings and limits: Analyzed later, association rates of TCRs varied across HLA loci, with DRB1 most and HLA-C fewest. Judged likely to be a sequencing artifact was a cluster of highly shared sequence variants. Researchers reported in a later analysis that common viral pathogens appeared linked to several top clusters.

The chain couples TRBV5-1 to TRBJ1-4; maybe TRBD1 (6 bases). The specimen sequenced was PBMCs. The TCR originated in a young man in good health and CMV-seronegative. The CDR3: CASSPSSGDFEKLFF. DNA of the CDR3: TGCGCCAGCAGCCCTTCATCAGGGGATTTTGAAAAACTGTTTTTT.